The 12 T cell receptor beta chains listed next were all sequenced from one sample in a study of T cell changes during pregnancy in multiple sclerosis. Assay used: immunoSEQ multiplex PCR; TCRdb lists only in-frame clones, some missing. Among 85,000 to 100,000 clones, roughly nine tenths were seen once, and the ten largest hold 1.5%. The sample consisted of peripheral blood, taken in the first trimester of pregnancy. Source of these receptors: a female donor with multiple sclerosis, enrolled in a pregnancy study.

This clone has just one count. The V call is TRBV4-3, the J call TRBJ2-3; the D is unclear. Germline loops: CDR1 LGHNA, CDR2 YSLEER. V lost 0 bases and J 8 bases, leaving 15 bases between the germline ends. This CDR3 contains 15 residues. The CDR3 DNA reads TGCGCCAGCAGCCAAGATATCCTCGGTGGTGCTACGCAGTATTTT. Translated, it gives CASSQDILGGATQYF.

The gene calls are TRBV6-1 and TRBJ2-1; no reliable D call. The CDR3 extends over 15 amino acids. The V gene lost 2 bases and the J gene lost 6 bases, with 14 bases spanning the gap. Germline CDR1 and CDR2: MNHNS and SASEGT. CDR3 sequence (DNA): TGTGCCAGCAGTGAACGGCTGGCGGCGTCCAATGAGCAGTTCTTC. Encoded protein: CASSERLAASNEQFF.

V usage is TRBV7-8 and J usage is TRBJ2-1; 12 positions match TRBD2. V gave up 2 bases and J gave up 7 bases; unmatched junction bases: 9. Germline values: CDR1 SGHVS, CDR2 FQNEAQ. The CDR3 totals 17 residues. The CDR3 protein is CASSLPVTSGGRNEQFF. As DNA, the CDR3 is TGTGCCAGCAGCTTACCGGTGACTAGCGGGGGAAGAAATGAGCAGTTCTTC.

This clone was found a few times. The chain links TRBV30 to TRBJ2-4; 8 bases are shared with TRBD1. Germline V gene lookup returns CDR1 GTSNPN and CDR2 SVGIG (reference sequence). This CDR3 has 15 residues. Germline trimming cut 3 bases from V and 5 bases from J; bases unmatched to any gene: 9. The CDR3 sequence is CAWRPPTGEQNIQYF. DNA for the CDR3: TGTGCCTGGAGACCCCCGACAGGGGAGCAAAACATTCAGTACTTC.

This chain links TRBV5-1 with TRBJ1-1, with TRBD1 identical over 9 bases. The CDR3 is 13 amino acids. CDR1 is SGHRS, CDR2 YFSETQ, per germline. V lost 4 bases and J lost 5; bases outside the gene matches: 3. The CDR3 DNA follows: TGCGCCAGCAGCGAACAGGGGGCAACTGAAGCTTTCTTT. As protein: CASSEQGATEAFF.

The J gene is TRBJ1-1, the V gene TRBV4-2; D gene ambiguous. V was pared by 0 bases and J by 5 bases, with 10 bases between. In germline, CDR1 is LGHNA, CDR2 YNFKEQ. The CDR3 is 14 amino acids. The CDR3 spells CASSQDPGITEAFF. CDR3 DNA sequence: TGTGCCAGCAGCCAAGATCCGGGAATAACTGAAGCTTTCTTT.

The chain is built from TRBV30 and TRBJ2-3; 9 bases are a match to TRBD1. CDR3 size: 18 residues. The germline V gene encodes CDR1 GTSNPN and CDR2 SVGIG (reference sequence). V shed 0 bases, J shed 4 bases, and the junction held 14 bases outside the gene matches. CDR3 nucleotides: TGTGCCTGGAGTGTTACGGGAGCGGACAGGGGAGATGCAGATACGCAGTATTTT. Amino acids: CAWSVTGADRGDADTQYF.

The gene calls are TRBV18 and TRBJ1-3; D remains ambiguous. The CDR3 is 15 amino acids. Germline CDR1 reads KGHSH; CDR2 reads LQKENI. The ends were cut back, 3 bases at V and 0 bases at J, with 9 bases in the middle. Here the CDR3 DNA reads TGTGCCAGCTCACCCGCCGGACTCTCTGGAAACACCATATATTTT. Translation gives CASSPAGLSGNTIYF.

A note on this clone: The sample holds other DNA sequences that translate to the same CDR3. The chain has TRBV5-1 and TRBJ2-7; maybe TRBD1 (6 bases). Trimming removed 0 bases at V and 2 bases at J, with 9 bases between. The CDR3 runs 14 residues. The germline CDR1 and CDR2 sequences are SGHRS and YFSETQ. This CDR3 reads CASSLEAGAYEQYF. CDR3 in DNA: TGCGCCAGCAGCTTGGAGGCAGGGGCCTACGAGCAGTACTTC.

This rearrangement joins TRBV6-1 to TRBJ2-7, with 8 bases identical to TRBD1. This CDR3 is built from 14 residues. Germline V lookup: CDR1 MNHNS, CDR2 SASEGT. Unmatched junction bases numbered 5, after V lost 6 bases and J lost 1 base. CDR3 loop: CASRGTGTSYEQYF. For the CDR3, the DNA is TGTGCCAGCAGGGGGACAGGAACATCCTACGAGCAGTACTTC.

This clone was observed a handful of times. V usage is TRBV28 and J usage is TRBJ1-1; 12 bases are a match to TRBD1. The germline gives CDR1 MDHEN, CDR2 SYDVKM. V trimming: 2 bases; J trimming: 10 bases; junction bases outside the gene matches: 5. The length of the CDR3 is 14 residues. CDR3 in DNA: TGTGCCAGCAGTTTAGAGGGGACAGGGGGCTTAGCTTTCTTT. Translation: CASSLEGTGGLAFF.

V usage is TRBV27 and J usage is TRBJ2-1; TRBD2 matches at 9 bases. There are 19 residues in the CDR3. Germline trimming cut 7 bases from V and 7 bases from J; bases unmatched to any gene: 23. Germline CDR1 and CDR2: MNHEY and SMNVEV (reference sequence). CDR3 amino acids: CASMGPAITFGTSTNEQFF. In nucleotides, the CDR3 is TGTGCCAGCATGGGCCCAGCCATCACCTTCGGGACTAGCACTAATGAGCAGTTCTTC.